This T cell receptor (beta chain) was recovered during a study of blood T cell repertoires in COVID-19. This clone appeared once. Sequencing used immunoSEQ multiplex PCR; TCRdb keeps in-frame clones, though not all of them. The sample contains some 160,000 clones, more than 75% of which appear only once. V lost 2 bases to trimming and J lost 6 bases; unmatched junction nucleotides: 4. The germline gives CDR1 SGDLS, CDR2 YYNGEE. The CDR3 is made up of 16 amino acids. Seattle's enrolled individuals joined amid active infection and were then monitored longitudinally. The clonotype comes from a man aged 18 to 29 with COVID-19, enrolled during active disease. The specimen sequenced was peripheral blood. This chain joins TRBV9 and TRBJ2-1; TRBD2 matches 14 bases. The CDR3 protein is CASSVSGTSGSNEQFF. CDR3 nucleotides: TGTGCCAGCAGCGTTTCCGGGACTAGCGGGAGCAATGAGCAGTTCTTC. Together with reference TRBV9 and TRBJ2-1, the CDR3 gives the full variable domain: DSGVTQTPKHLITATGQRVTLRCSPRSGDLSVYWYQQSLDQGLQFLIQYYNGEERAKGNILERFSAQQFPDLHSELNLSSLELGDSALYFCASSVSGTSGSNEQFFGPGTRLTVL.